The T cell receptor (beta chain) described here comes from a study of blood T cell repertoires in COVID-19. Study-wide background: Whether acute or convalescent, the COVID-19 samples came from the United States, Italy and Spain. Nucleic acid was either cDNA or gDNA, and it came from T cells, B-cell-depleted T cells, or PBMCs.

Germline CDR1 reads PRHDT; CDR2 reads FYEKMQ (reference sequence). V lost 1 base, J lost 6 bases, and 6 bases lay in between. The CDR3 has 12 amino acids. The authors' processing: Amplifying reference gene primers gave estimates of nucleated cell counts. The data were produced by immunoSEQ multiplex PCR, yet TCRdb's version contains in-frame clones alone and is incomplete. V, J and clone size reflect that table, while D and trimming were determined from the DNA. The sample has under 300,000 clones, 80% to 90% seen once. V and J are TRBV13 and TRBJ1-2; no firm D call. This TCR came from a man in his forties or fifties with acute or convalescent COVID-19. Sequencing was carried out using peripheral blood. The CDR3 coding sequence is TGTGCCAGCAGCTTAGCGGTGGATGGCTACACCTTC. Protein: CASSLAVDGYTF.